This TCR beta chain was captured by sequencing in a study of OX40 agonist ivuxolimab in advanced cancers. Background on the study: Given to patients was ivuxolimab, an agonistic anti-OX40 (CD134) antibody. General study findings and limits: Expanded clones were, on average, more numerous in CD8+ T cells than in CD4+.

Notes on this clone: What it binds is not known.

TCRdb's copy holds only in-frame clones and misses some; the assay was immunoSEQ multiplex PCR. The sample comprises around 62,000 clones, approximately 82% of which are singletons, and 1.5% to 2% rests with the top ten. CDR1 is MNHNS and CDR2 is SASEGT in the germline V gene. Trimming cost V 7 bases and J 6 bases, with 16 bases left between them. The CDR3 length is 14 residues. The genes are TRBV6-1 and TRBJ2-1; D is possibly TRBD1 (5 bases). The material sequenced was CD4+ or CD8+ T cells sorted from blood, taken in a trial of the OX40 agonist ivuxolimab. The receptor was derived from an adult with an advanced solid tumor such as melanoma, head and neck, liver or kidney cancer. The chain's CDR3 is CASTPILTVNEQFF. CDR3 nucleotides: TGTGCCAGCACCCCAATCCTGACAGTCAATGAGCAGTTCTTC.